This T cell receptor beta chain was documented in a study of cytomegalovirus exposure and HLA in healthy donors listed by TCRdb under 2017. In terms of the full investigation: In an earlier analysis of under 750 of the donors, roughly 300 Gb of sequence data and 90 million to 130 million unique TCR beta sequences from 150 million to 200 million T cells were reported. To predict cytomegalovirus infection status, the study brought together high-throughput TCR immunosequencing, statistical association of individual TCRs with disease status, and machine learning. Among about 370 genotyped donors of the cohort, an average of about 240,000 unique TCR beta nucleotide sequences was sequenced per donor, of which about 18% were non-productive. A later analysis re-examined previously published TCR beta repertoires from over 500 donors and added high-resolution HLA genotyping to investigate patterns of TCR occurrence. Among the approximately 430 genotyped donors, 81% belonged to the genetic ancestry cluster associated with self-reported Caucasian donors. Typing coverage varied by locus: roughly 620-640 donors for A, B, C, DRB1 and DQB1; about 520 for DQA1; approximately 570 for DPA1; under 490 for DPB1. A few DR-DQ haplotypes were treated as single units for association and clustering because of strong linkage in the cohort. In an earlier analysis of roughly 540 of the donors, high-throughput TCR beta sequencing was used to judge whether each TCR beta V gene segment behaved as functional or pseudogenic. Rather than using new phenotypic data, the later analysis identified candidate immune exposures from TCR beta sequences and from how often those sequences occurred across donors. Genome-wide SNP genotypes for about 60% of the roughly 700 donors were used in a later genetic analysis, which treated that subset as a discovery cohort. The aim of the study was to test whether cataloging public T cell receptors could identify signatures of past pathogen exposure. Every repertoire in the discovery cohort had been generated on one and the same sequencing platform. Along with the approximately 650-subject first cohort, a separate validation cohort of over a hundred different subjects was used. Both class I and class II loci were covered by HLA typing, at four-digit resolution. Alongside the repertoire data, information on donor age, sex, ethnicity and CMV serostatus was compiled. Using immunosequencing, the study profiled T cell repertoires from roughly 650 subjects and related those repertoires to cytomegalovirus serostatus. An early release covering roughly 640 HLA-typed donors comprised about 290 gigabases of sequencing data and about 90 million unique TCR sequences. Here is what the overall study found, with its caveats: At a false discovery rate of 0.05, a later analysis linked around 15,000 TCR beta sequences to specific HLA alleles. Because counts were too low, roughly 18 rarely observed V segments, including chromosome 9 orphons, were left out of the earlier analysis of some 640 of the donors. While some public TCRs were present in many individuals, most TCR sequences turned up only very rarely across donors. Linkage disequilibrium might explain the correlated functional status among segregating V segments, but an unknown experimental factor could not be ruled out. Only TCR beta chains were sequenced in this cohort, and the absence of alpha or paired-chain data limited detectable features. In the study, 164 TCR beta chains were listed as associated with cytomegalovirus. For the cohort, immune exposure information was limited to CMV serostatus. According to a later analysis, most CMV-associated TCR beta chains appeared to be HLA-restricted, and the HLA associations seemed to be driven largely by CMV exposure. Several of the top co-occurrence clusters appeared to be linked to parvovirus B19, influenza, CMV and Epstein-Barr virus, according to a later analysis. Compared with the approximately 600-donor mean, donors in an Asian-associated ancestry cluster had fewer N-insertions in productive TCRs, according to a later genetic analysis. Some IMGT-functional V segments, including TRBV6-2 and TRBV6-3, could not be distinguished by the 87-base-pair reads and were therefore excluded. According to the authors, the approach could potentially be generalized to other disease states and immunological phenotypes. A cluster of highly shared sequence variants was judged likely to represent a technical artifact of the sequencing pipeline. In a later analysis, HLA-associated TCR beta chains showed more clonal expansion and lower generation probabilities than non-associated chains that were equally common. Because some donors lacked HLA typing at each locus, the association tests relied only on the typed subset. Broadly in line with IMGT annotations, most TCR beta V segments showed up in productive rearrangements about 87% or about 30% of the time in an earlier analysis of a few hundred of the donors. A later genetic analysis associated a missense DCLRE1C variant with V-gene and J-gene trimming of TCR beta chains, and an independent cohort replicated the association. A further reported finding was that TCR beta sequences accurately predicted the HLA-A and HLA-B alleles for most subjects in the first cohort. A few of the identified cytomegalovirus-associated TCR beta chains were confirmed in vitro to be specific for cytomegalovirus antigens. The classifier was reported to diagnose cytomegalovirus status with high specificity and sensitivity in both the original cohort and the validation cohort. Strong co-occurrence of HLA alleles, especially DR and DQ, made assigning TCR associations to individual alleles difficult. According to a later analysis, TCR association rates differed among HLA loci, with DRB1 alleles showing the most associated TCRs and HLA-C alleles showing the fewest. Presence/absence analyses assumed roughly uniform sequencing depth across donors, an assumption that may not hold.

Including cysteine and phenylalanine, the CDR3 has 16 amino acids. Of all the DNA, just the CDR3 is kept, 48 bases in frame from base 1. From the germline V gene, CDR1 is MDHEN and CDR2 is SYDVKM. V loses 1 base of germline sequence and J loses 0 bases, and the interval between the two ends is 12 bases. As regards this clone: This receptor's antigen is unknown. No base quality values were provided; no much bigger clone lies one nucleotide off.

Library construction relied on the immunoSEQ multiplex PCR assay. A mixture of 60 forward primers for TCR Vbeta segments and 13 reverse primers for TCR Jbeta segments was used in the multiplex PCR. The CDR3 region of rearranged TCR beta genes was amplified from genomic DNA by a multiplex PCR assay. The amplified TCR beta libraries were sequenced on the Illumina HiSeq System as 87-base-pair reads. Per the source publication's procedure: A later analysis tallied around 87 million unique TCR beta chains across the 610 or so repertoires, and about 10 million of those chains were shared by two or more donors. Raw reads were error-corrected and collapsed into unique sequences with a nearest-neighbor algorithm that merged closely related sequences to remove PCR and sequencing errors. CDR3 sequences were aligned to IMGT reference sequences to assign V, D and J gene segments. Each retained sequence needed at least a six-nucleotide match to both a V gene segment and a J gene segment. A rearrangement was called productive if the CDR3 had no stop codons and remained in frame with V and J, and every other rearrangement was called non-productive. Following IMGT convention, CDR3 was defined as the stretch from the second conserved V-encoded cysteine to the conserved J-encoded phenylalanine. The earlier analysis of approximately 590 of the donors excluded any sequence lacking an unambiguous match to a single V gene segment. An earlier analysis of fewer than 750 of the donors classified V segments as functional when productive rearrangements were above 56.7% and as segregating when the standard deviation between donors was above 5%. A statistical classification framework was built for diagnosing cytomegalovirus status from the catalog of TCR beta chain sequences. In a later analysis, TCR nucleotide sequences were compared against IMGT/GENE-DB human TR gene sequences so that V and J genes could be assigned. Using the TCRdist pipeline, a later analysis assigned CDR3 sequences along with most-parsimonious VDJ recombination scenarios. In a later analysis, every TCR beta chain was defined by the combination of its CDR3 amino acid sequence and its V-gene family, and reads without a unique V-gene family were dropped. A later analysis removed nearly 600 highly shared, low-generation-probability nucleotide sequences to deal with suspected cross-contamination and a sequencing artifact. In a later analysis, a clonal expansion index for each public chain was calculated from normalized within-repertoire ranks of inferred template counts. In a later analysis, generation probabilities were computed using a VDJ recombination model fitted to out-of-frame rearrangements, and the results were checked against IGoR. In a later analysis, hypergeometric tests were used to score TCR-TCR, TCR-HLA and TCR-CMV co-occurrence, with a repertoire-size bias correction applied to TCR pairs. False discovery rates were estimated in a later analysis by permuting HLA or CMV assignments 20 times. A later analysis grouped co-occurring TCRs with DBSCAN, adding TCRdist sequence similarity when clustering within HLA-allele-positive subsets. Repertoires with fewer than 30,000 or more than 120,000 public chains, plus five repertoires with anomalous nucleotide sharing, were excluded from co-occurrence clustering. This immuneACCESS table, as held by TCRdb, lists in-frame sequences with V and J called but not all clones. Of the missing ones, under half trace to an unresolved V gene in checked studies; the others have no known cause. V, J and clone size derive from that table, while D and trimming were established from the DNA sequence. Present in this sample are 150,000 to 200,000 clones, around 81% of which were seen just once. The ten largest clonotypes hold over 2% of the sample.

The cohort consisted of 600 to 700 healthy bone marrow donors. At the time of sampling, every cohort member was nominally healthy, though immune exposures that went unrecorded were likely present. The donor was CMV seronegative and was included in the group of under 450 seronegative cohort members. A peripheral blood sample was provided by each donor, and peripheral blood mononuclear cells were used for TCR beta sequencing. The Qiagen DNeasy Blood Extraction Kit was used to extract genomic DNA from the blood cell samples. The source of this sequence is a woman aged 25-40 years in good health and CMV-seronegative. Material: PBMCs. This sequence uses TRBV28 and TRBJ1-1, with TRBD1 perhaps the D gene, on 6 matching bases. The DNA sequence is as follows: TGTGCCAGCAGTTTATCCAGGGGATGGCTGAACACTGAAGCTTTCTTT. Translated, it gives CASSLSRGWLNTEAFF.